These T cell receptor beta chains were read from a single sample in a study of siplizumab effects on memory and regulatory T cells. Clones were read by immunoSEQ multiplex PCR, and TCRdb kept only the in-frame ones, dropping some. Among about 56,000 clones, around 97% were seen once, and the ten largest hold less than 1.1%. Specimen: naive CD8+ T cells sorted from blood. Receptors were obtained from a human donor in good health. CDR3s include the opening cysteine and the closing phenylalanine or tryptophan. A D gene is named only where the DNA matches it firmly. A row's size may be missing; if present it is once, few, many or a size class.

NA,TRBJ2-1,NA,TRBV28,TGTGCCAGCACCCTCGGCGGGGTACGCAATGAGCAGTTCTTC,CASTLGGVRNEQFF
NA,TRBJ2-7,NA,TRBV5-1,TGCGCCAGCAGCTTGGGACTGAACTACGAGCAGTACTTC,CASSLGLNYEQYF
NA,TRBJ1-1,NA,TRBV13,TGTGCCAGCAGCTTAGGTCGGGCGTGGGGGGACACTGAAGCTTTCTTT,CASSLGRAWGDTEAFF
TRBD2,TRBJ2-1,NA,TRBV5-4,TGTGCCAGCATCCCCGCCGGGCTAGCGGGGATCAATGAGCAGTTCTTC,CASIPAGLAGINEQFF
NA,TRBJ2-3,NA,TRBV29-1,TGCAGCGTTGAAAAGGGGAGGACAGATACGCAGTATTTT,CSVEKGRTDTQYF
TRBD1,TRBJ2-7,NA,TRBV28,TGTGCCAGCAGTTCACTAGACAGGGAAACGTCCTACGAGCAGTACTTC,CASSSLDRETSYEQYF
NA,TRBJ2-2,NA,TRBV12-2,TGTGCAAGTCGCGCCCTAGGGACAGGGATATCCACCGGGGAGCTGTTTTTT,CASRALGTGISTGELFF
NA,TRBJ1-2,NA,TRBV5-4,TGTGCCAGCTCCTCATTACCAGGAAAGACCTATGGCTACACCTTC,CASSSLPGKTYGYTF
NA,TRBJ2-1,NA,TRBV4-1,TGCGCCAGCAGCTTACTGGACAATGAGCAGTTCTTC,CASSLLDNEQFF
NA,TRBJ2-5,few,TRBV5-1,TGCGCCAGCAGCTTGGAGGGAGAGACCCAGTACTTC,CASSLEGETQYF
TRBD1,TRBJ1-2,NA,TRBV6-1,TGTGCCAGCAGTGTACAGGGGAAGAGGAGTTCGAACTATGGCTACACCTTC,CASSVQGKRSSNYGYTF
NA,TRBJ2-7,NA,TRBV29-1,TGCAGCGTTGAGGGGGACGAGCAGTACTTC,CSVEGDEQYF
TRBD2,TRBJ2-7,NA,TRBV5-4,TGTGCCAGCAGCTTTACTAGCGGGAGCTACGAGCAGTACTTC,CASSFTSGSYEQYF
NA,TRBJ2-1,NA,TRBV27,TGTGCCACCCAGTTCTCACTGAGCTCCTACAATGAGCAGTTCTTC,CATQFSLSSYNEQFF
TRBD2,TRBJ2-7,NA,TRBV11-3,TGTGCCAGCAGCTCGCCTCGAGCGGGGGGCACCCACGAGCAGTACTTC,CASSSPRAGGTHEQYF